A single sample is the source of the 22 T cell receptor beta chains below, sequenced in a study of regulatory T cells in long-lasting Graves disease. Specified time point: newly diagnosed GD, antithyroid drugs for less than 3 months. The TCR library used RNA extracted from PBMCs. Arm-PCR of CDR3 regions and iRepertoire HTBI primers were used to build TCR beta libraries. TCRdb itself ran the multiplex PCR reads through MiXCR, one entry per CDR3 protein. This sample carries a few hundred thousand distinct CDR3 sequences, approximately 15% of them seen once, and the ten largest clones take around 7.6%. The same data also contributed to another study, on T cells in Graves' hyperthyroidism and ophthalmopathy.

The source was peripheral blood mononuclear cells (PBMCs), collected at new diagnosis, from a patient treated with antithyroid drugs. Every receptor here comes from a woman in her thirties or forties with Graves disease.

This clonotype was counted between two and nine times. A single base separates this from a much larger clone, so it may be a read error. The chain links TRBV12-3 or TRBV12-4 to TRBJ2-7; the D gene is possibly TRBD2 (6 bases). V lost 5 bases and J lost 9, with 17 bases in between. The CDR3 runs to 13 residues. The chain's CDR3 is CASSQGQTEGQYF. The CDR3 DNA is TGTGCCAGCAGTCAGGGTCAAACGGAGGGGCAGTACTTC.

This clonotype was picked up a small number of times. The chain combines TRBV5-1 with TRBJ2-1; 11 bases align to TRBD2. The CDR3 extends over 15 amino acids. Germline CDR1 SGHRS, CDR2 YFSETQ. Trimming removed 4 bases from V and 8 bases from J; junction bases left unmatched: 8. DNA for the CDR3: TGCGCCAGCAGCGGGGGACTAGCGGAGGCCGATGAGCAGTTCTTC. Its translation is CASSGGLAEADEQFF.

The table lists this clonotype with a few counts. The rearrangement uses TRBV6-2 or TRBV6-3 and TRBJ2-1, with TRBD2 identical over 9 bases. The germline V gene encodes CDR1 MNHEY and CDR2 SVGEGT. There are 14 residues in the CDR3. The V and J ends lost 2 bases and 8 bases, in that order; junction bases with no gene match: 4. In DNA, the CDR3 is TGTGCCAGCAGTTACGGCGGGAGGGTTGATGAGCAGTTCTTC. Protein product: CASSYGGRVDEQFF.

The chain combines TRBV5-1 with TRBJ2-1; 12 bases align to TRBD2. The tail of the sequence fits TRBJ2-5 better, so the J call may be wrong. Germline CDR1 SGHRS, CDR2 YFSETQ. This CDR3 has 15 residues. DNA for the CDR3: TGCGCCAGCAGCGCGGAAGGGACTAGCGGGGAGACCCAGTACTTC. As protein: CASSAEGTSGETQYF.

This clonotype was counted many times. The chain carries TRBV5-1 and TRBJ1-1; 10 positions agree with TRBD1. The CDR3 length is 15 residues. Germline CDR1 and CDR2: SGHRS and YFSETQ. With V trimmed by 1 base and J by 4 bases, 4 bases remained unmatched. The CDR3 bases are TGCGCCAGCAGCTTGACGGGGGACAGGGGCACTGAAGCTTTCTTT. Its translation is CASSLTGDRGTEAFF.

This clonotype was picked up a small number of times. The CDR3 sequence is CASNRDRGDTQYF. The CDR3 DNA is TGTGCCAGCAACCGGGACAGGGGAGATACGCAGTATTTT. V is TRBV7-2 and J is TRBJ2-3; 10 bases align to TRBD1. Germline V gene lookup returns CDR1 SGHTA and CDR2 FQGNSA. Trimming took 7 bases from V and 5 from J; bases not matched to a gene: 3. The CDR3 has 13 amino acids.

This clonotype occurred a few times. This chain connects TRBV30 to TRBJ2-4; no clear D. Germline CDR1 and CDR2: GTSNPN and SVGIG (reference sequence). Trimming shortened V by 0 bases and J by 0 bases, and 6 bases separated the two germline ends. The CDR3 covers 14 residues. The CDR3 bases are TGTGCCTGGAGTGTGTCATTAGCCAAAAACATTCAGTACTTC. Its translation is CAWSVSLAKNIQYF.

This clonotype was seen ten or more times. The rearrangement joins TRBV29-1 to TRBJ2-3; TRBD2 aligns across 7 bases. The CDR3 length is 11 residues. J was trimmed by 14 bases and V by 4 bases; bases with no gene match: 9. CDR1 and CDR2 from the germline V gene are SQVTM and ANQGSEA. This CDR3 is CSVGAGPNTYF. The CDR3 DNA is TGCAGCGTTGGAGCGGGGCCTAATACGTATTTT.

In this sample, this clonotype turned up many times. The V gene is TRBV30, the J gene TRBJ1-2, with 7 bases identical to TRBD1. Germline V gene data show CDR1 as GTSNPN and CDR2 as SVGIG (reference sequence). Trimming took 1 base from V and 3 from J; bases not matched to a gene: 5. The CDR3 has 14 amino acids. Here the CDR3 reads CAWSEGGGDYGYTF. The CDR3 DNA reads as TGTGCCTGGAGTGAAGGAGGGGGCGACTATGGCTACACCTTC.

This clonotype has a handful of counts. Because it lacks the conserved phenylalanine or tryptophan at the end, this CDR3 is likely a read error. The rearrangement uses TRBV28 and TRBJ2-7, with D possibly TRBD1 on 5 matching bases. The CDR3 spans 14 residues. Germline assignment: CDR1 MDHEN and CDR2 SYDVKM. With 2 bases removed from V and 1 base from J, the gap between germline ends came to 9 bases. CDR3 sequence: CASSLADRSYEQYL. The DNA for the CDR3 is TGTGCCAGCAGTTTAGCAGACAGATCCTACGAGCAGTACTTA.

This clonotype appeared a few times. The V and J genes are TRBV29-1 and TRBJ1-5; D is possibly TRBD1 (6 bases). Looked up from germline, CDR1 is SQVTM and CDR2 is ANQGSEA. The CDR3 consists of 12 residues. The V gene lost 6 bases and the J gene lost 12 bases, with 18 bases spanning the gap. The CDR3: CSVPEGEGRQHF. CDR3 in DNA: TGCAGCGTCCCCGAGGGGGAGGGCCGCCAGCATTTT.

The genes are TRBV27 and TRBJ2-7; D remains ambiguous. Trimming removed 0 bases at V and 2 bases at J, with 14 bases between. The CDR3 contains 16 residues. Germline CDR1 is MNHEY and CDR2 is SMNVEV (reference sequence). Here the CDR3 DNA reads TGTGCCAGCAGTTTATCTGTTACCGCGAGTCCCTACGAGCAGTACTTC. It yields the protein CASSLSVTASPYEQYF.

This clonotype came up many times. The chain couples TRBV7-8 to TRBJ2-1, with D possibly TRBD2 on 5 matching bases. There are 12 residues in the CDR3. V was pared by 7 bases and J by 8 bases, with 12 bases between. Per germline, CDR1 SGHVS and CDR2 FQNEAQ. DNA of the CDR3: TGTGCCAGCAACCCTGACGGGGATGAGCAGTTCTTC. This encodes CASNPDGDEQFF.

This chain joins TRBV9 and TRBJ1-2; weak D call: TRBD1 (5 bases). Trimming cost V 1 base and J 3 bases, with 13 bases left between them. This CDR3 is built from 15 residues. Germline loops: CDR1 SGDLS, CDR2 YYNGEE. The CDR3 spells CASSVTEGRHYGYTF. The DNA for the CDR3 is TGTGCCAGCAGCGTAACTGAGGGGCGTCACTATGGCTACACCTTC.

The chain links TRBV27 to TRBJ2-5; 14 nucleotides agree with TRBD2. Per germline, CDR1 MNHEY and CDR2 SMNVEV (reference sequence). This CDR3 is built from 16 residues. V lost 4 bases to trimming and J lost 5 bases; unmatched junction nucleotides: 6. CDR3 nucleotides: TGTGCCAGCAGTTCGCTGGGACTAGCGGGAGAGGAGACCCAGTACTTC. Residues: CASSSLGLAGEETQYF.

This CDR3 is CASSLTESGMYEQYF. The CDR3 bases are TGTGCCAGCAGCTTAACGGAAAGCGGGATGTACGAGCAGTACTTC. The chain is built from TRBV11-2 and TRBJ2-7; 7 bases are a match to TRBD2. Germline CDR1 SGHAT, CDR2 FQNNGV. Trimming at V came to 2 bases and at J to 4 bases, leaving 8 bases not matched to a gene. The CDR3 has 15 residues.

Concerning this clonotype: One base separates it from a far larger clone, so it is likely a read error. The rearrangement uses TRBV7-2 and TRBJ2-7; TRBD1 matches 7 bases. Germline CDR1 is SGHTA and CDR2 is FQGNSA. The length of the CDR3 is 16 residues. CDR3: CASSLKGDRKPYGQYF. CDR3 DNA sequence: TGTGCCAGCAGCTTAAAGGGGGACAGAAAGCCCTACGGGCAGTACTTC.

This clonotype has a count of ten or more. Written as DNA, the CDR3 is TGTGCCAGCAGTCCCCGGGGGCTAGCGGGAAGGGCGGACACCGGGGAGCTGTTTTTT. This sequence encodes CASSPRGLAGRADTGELFF. The rearrangement uses TRBV5-5 and TRBJ2-2, with 9 bases fitting TRBD2. V shed 5 bases, J shed 3 bases, and the junction held 17 bases outside the gene matches. The germline V gene encodes CDR1 SGHKS and CDR2 YYEKEE (reference sequence). The length of the CDR3 is 19 residues.

Comment on this clonotype: The likely explanation is a read error, given a far larger clone one base away. The chain links TRBV2 to TRBJ2-3; the match to TRBD2 covers 7 bases. The CDR3 consists of 14 residues. Germline V CDR1 and CDR2: SNHLY, FYNNEI. The CDR3 loop is CAISLAGSTDTQYF. Written as DNA, the CDR3 is TGTGCCATCAGTTTAGCGGGTAGCACAGATACGCAGTATTTT. The full variable domain, in which reference TRBV2 and TRBJ2-3 provide the parts outside the CDR3, is EPEVTQTPSHQVTQMGQEVILRCVPISNHLYFYWYRQILGQKVEFLVSFYNNEISEKSEIFDDQFSVERPDGSNFTLKIRSTKLEDSAMYFCAISLAGSTDTQYFGPGTRLTVL.

This clonotype has ten or more counts. The chain is built from TRBV2 and TRBJ2-2; TRBD2 matches 7 bases. The V and J ends lost 4 bases and 2 bases, in that order; junction bases with no gene match: 4. Germline CDR1 reads SNHLY; CDR2 reads FYNNEI. The CDR3 sequence is 15 residues long. CDR3: CASSGSGINTGELFF. CDR3 coding DNA: TGTGCCAGCAGTGGGAGCGGGATTAACACCGGGGAGCTGTTTTTT.

This clonotype was found a few times. This sequence joins TRBV25-1 and TRBJ2-7; D not resolved. Germline V gene data show CDR1 as MGHDK and CDR2 as SYGVNS. The germline V and J ends were trimmed by 2 bases and 3 bases, with 11 bases remaining between them. This CDR3 region has 14 residues. The CDR3 DNA reads as TGTGCCAGCAGTGAAAATGGAAAGGACTACGAGCAGTACTTC. This codes for CASSENGKDYEQYF.

Many counts were recorded for this clonotype. This chain links TRBV12-3 or TRBV12-4 with TRBJ2-1; 14 bases align to TRBD2. The CDR3 is 15 amino acids. Trimming removed 6 bases from V and 5 bases from J; junction bases left unmatched: 3. CDR3 protein: CASRRTSGGNNEQFF. DNA for the CDR3: TGTGCCAGCAGGCGGACTAGCGGGGGGAACAATGAGCAGTTCTTC.